This TCR beta chain stems from a study of T cell responses to AZD1222 COVID-19 vaccine. The CDR3 has 11 amino acids. Germline CDR1 reads LNHDA; CDR2 reads SQIVND (reference sequence). V was shortened by 2 bases and J by 8 bases, with 3 bases between the two germline ends. Points on this clone: The antigen remains unidentified.

Some clones are missing from TCRdb's copy, which holds only in-frame ones; the method was immunoSEQ multiplex PCR. The sample lists under 150,000 clones, about 90% occurring once. Study-level points and caveats: Clonal diversity may have been underestimated, and the donors were mostly white British, with more females than males.

The clonotype comes from an adult who received the AZD1222 COVID-19 vaccine. This rearrangement joins TRBV19 to TRBJ2-2, with unresolved D. The sample was peripheral blood, taken 28 days after the second AZD1222 dose. The CDR3 is CASSILGELFF. CDR3 sequence (DNA): TGTGCCAGTAGTATACTTGGGGAGCTGTTTTTT.